This entry lists 15 T cell receptor beta chains sequenced from one sample in a study of vaccination effects on CD4 cells after COVID-19. Investigators separated out CD4+ T cells once 10 days of culture had passed. All participants had two doses of either the BNT162b2 or mRNA-1273 vaccine. These receptors are not linked to any known antigen. Sequencing used immunoSEQ multiplex PCR; TCRdb keeps in-frame clones, though not all of them. Of tens of thousands of clones detected, roughly four fifths appear once; the ten largest clones hold 2% to 3%. Sequenced here: CD4+ T cells from PBMCs cultured without peptide, sampled after COVID-19 vaccination. These receptors all stem from a human donor who received a COVID-19 vaccine.

V gene TRBV6-5 combines with J gene TRBJ1-2; D is ambiguous. Germline V gene sequence: CDR1 MNHEY, CDR2 SVGAGI. This CDR3 region has 16 residues. V was clipped by 4 bases and J by 0 bases, with 15 bases between them. The CDR3 sequence: CASSSGGSRTNYGYTF. The CDR3 coding sequence is TGTGCCAGCAGTTCCGGTGGCAGCCGCACTAACTATGGCTACACCTTC.

This chain uses TRBV15 with TRBJ1-3, with D unresolved. Trimming removed 5 bases from V and 0 bases from J, with 11 bases in between. The germline V gene encodes CDR1 LNHNV and CDR2 YYDKDF (reference sequence). The CDR3 spans 15 residues. This CDR3 is CATSLQAISGNTIYF. CDR3 in DNA: TGTGCCACCAGCTTGCAGGCCATCTCTGGAAACACCATATATTTT.

The chain carries TRBV7-2 and TRBJ2-5, with D uncertain. This CDR3 is 11 amino acids long. The germline V gene encodes CDR1 SGHTA and CDR2 FQGNSA. V shed 3 bases and J shed 5 bases, with 4 bases lying between them. The chain's CDR3 is CASSFSETQYF. DNA of the CDR3: TGTGCCAGCAGCTTTTCGGAGACCCAGTACTTC.

On this clone itself: One end of the junction is discordant with germline, which a read error may explain. The V gene is TRBV13, the J gene TRBJ1-4; 11 bases fit TRBD1. The CDR3 loop spans 15 amino acids. Germline-derived CDR1 and CDR2 are PRHDT and FYEKMQ (reference sequence). CDR3 region: CASSRDRGENGKLFF. The CDR3 nucleotides are TGTGCCAGCAGCAGGGACAGGGGGGAGAATGGAAAACTGTTTTTT.

V is TRBV5-4 and J is TRBJ2-1; TRBD2 agrees at 8 bases. Germline V gene lookup returns CDR1 SGHNT and CDR2 YYREEE (reference sequence). This CDR3 has 15 residues. Trimming at V came to 3 bases and at J to 6 bases, leaving 8 bases not matched to a gene. CDR3 loop: CASSSGGGIPNEQFF. CDR3 DNA sequence: TGTGCCAGCAGCTCCGGCGGGGGGATCCCCAATGAGCAGTTCTTC. Full variable domain (missing parts from reference TRBV5-4 and TRBJ2-1): ETGVTQSPTHLIKTRGQQVTLRCSSQSGHNTVSWYQQALGQGPQFIFQYYREEENGRGNFPPRFSGLQFPNYSSELNVNALELDDSALYLCASSSGGGIPNEQFFGPGTRLTVL.

The rearrangement uses TRBV6-5 and TRBJ2-1; TRBD1 is a possible D gene (6 bases). The germline V gene encodes CDR1 MNHEY and CDR2 SVGAGI. Trimming took 8 bases from V and 3 from J, leaving 14 bases between them. CDR3 size: 14 residues. CDR3 in DNA: TGTGCCAGCCGATGGACAGATTTCTACAATGAGCAGTTCTTC. Protein product: CASRWTDFYNEQFF.

The chain uses TRBV11-1 and TRBJ1-6; D uncertain. This CDR3 is built from 16 residues. V dropped 5 bases and J dropped 1 base, with 12 bases sitting between them. Germline lookup yields CDR1 SGHAT and CDR2 FQDESV (reference sequence). CDR3 in amino acids: CASSVFRGSYNSPLHF. CDR3 coding DNA: TGTGCCAGCAGCGTATTCCGAGGATCCTATAATTCACCCCTCCACTTT.

V and J are TRBV14 and TRBJ2-5, with a weak D call TRBD2 (5 bases). Per the germline V gene, CDR1 is SGHDN and CDR2 is FVKESK. V shed 4 bases and J shed 2 bases, with 8 bases lying between them. The CDR3 is 13 amino acids. The CDR3 protein is CASSRSGQETQYF. CDR3 DNA: TGTGCCAGCAGCCGGTCGGGGCAAGAGACCCAGTACTTC.

This clone was recorded once. The chain carries TRBV7-8 and TRBJ2-2; the D gene is possibly TRBD1 (6 bases). The V and J ends lost 6 bases and 3 bases respectively, with 8 bases between them. This CDR3 spans 13 amino acids. Germline CDR1 SGHVS, CDR2 FQNEAQ. CDR3 residues: CASRRTDTGELFF. As DNA, the CDR3 is TGTGCCAGCAGGAGGACAGACACCGGGGAGCTGTTTTTT.

CDR3 DNA: TGTGCCAGCAGCCCTCAGCGGGGGGGCCAAGAGACCCAGTACTTC. The encoded protein is CASSPQRGGQETQYF. J is TRBJ2-5 and V is TRBV7-2, with 10 bases lining up with TRBD2. The V gene end was trimmed by 5 bases and the J gene end by 1 base; junction bases not matched to a gene: 4. The CDR3 sequence is 15 residues long. Germline CDR1 reads SGHTA; CDR2 reads FQGNSA.

The chain employs TRBV9 and TRBJ1-1; no clear D. Germline assignment: CDR1 SGDLS and CDR2 YYNGEE. V lost 1 base and J 1 base, leaving 8 bases between the germline ends. This CDR3 has 14 amino acids. This CDR3 reads CASSVLAENTEAFF. In nucleotides, the CDR3 is TGTGCCAGCAGCGTACTTGCGGAGAACACTGAAGCTTTCTTT.

This chain uses TRBV3-1 (or the pseudogene TRBV3-2) with TRBJ2-2; D might be TRBD1 or TRBD2, each matching 6 bases. In germline, CDR1 is LGHDT, CDR2 YNNKEL (reference sequence). V was clipped by 7 bases and J by 6 bases, with 15 bases between them. CDR3 length: 14 residues. The CDR3 region is CASTLNGGPGELFF. In DNA, the CDR3 is TGTGCCAGCACCCTCAATGGGGGGCCCGGGGAGCTGTTTTTT.

The chain couples TRBV6-1 to TRBJ2-7; D might be TRBD1 or TRBD2, each matching 5 bases. V gave up 6 bases and J gave up 6 bases, with 12 bases separating them. The germline V gene encodes CDR1 MNHNS and CDR2 SASEGT. The CDR3 runs to 12 residues. The DNA for the CDR3 is TGTGCCAGCAGCAGCACTGGGGGCGAGCAGTACGTC. Translating gives CASSSTGGEQYV.

The rearrangement links TRBV18 to TRBJ2-5; no reliable D call. Germline CDR1 KGHSH, CDR2 LQKENI. The CDR3 is 14 amino acids. V gave up 2 bases and J gave up 3 bases, with 10 bases separating them. The CDR3 spells CASSPTAVKETQYF. The CDR3 nucleotides read TGTGCCAGCTCACCAACGGCAGTAAAAGAGACCCAGTACTTC.

This clone occurred a few times. The rearrangement joins TRBV19 to TRBJ1-1; no firm D call. This CDR3 is built from 13 residues. Trimming removed 4 bases from V and 1 base from J, with 7 bases in between. CDR1 is LNHDA, CDR2 SQIVND, per germline (reference sequence). CDR3 bases: TGTGCCAGTAGTACATACAAGAACACTGAAGCTTTCTTT. As protein: CASSTYKNTEAFF.